This passage covers 31 T cell receptor beta chains from one sample sequenced in a study of T cell repertoires in cytomegalovirus infection. TCRdb independently ran MiXCR on the reads; one entry per CDR3 protein. The table lists 400,000 or so distinct CDR3 sequences, around 18% of them singletons. The sequencing input was PBMCs. The receptors shown here come from a human donor in good health (CMV status not recorded). Some clones in this sample may be carry-over from other donors' samples.

This clonotype was counted at least ten times. The genes are TRBV7-4 and TRBJ1-2, with a tentative D call TRBD1 (5 bases). The germline V and J ends were trimmed by 1 base and 0 bases, with 15 bases remaining between them. Germline CDR1 and CDR2: SGHVT and SQSDAQ. This CDR3 has 17 amino acids. CDR3 sequence (DNA): TGTGCCAGCAGCTTAGGGACATCGGAAAAAGCTAACTATGGCTACACCTTC. It translates to CASSLGTSEKANYGYTF.

This clonotype showed up many times. The chain links TRBV6-2 or TRBV6-3 to TRBJ2-7, with D unclear. The V gene lost 2 bases and the J gene lost 4 bases, with 3 bases spanning the gap. Germline V lookup: CDR1 MNHEY, CDR2 SVGEGT. This CDR3 is built from 11 residues. In DNA form, the CDR3 reads TGTGCCAGCAGTTACCAATACGAGCAGTACTTC. Encoded protein: CASSYQYEQYF.

V usage is TRBV20-1 and J usage is TRBJ1-1; perhaps TRBD1 as D (6 bases). Germline V CDR1 and CDR2: DFQATT, SNEGSKA (reference sequence). Trimming left V 4 bases short and J 7 bases short, with 13 bases between. The CDR3 totals 12 residues. CDR3 amino acids: CSAILVGGEAFF. The CDR3 DNA follows: TGCAGTGCTATCCTCGTAGGGGGTGAAGCTTTCTTT.

V is TRBV20-1 and J is TRBJ2-3; 8 bases map to TRBD2. V shed 6 bases and J 0 bases; nucleotides not matched to a gene: 8. Germline V gene data show CDR1 as DFQATT and CDR2 as SNEGSKA (reference sequence). CDR3 size: 15 residues. The CDR3 sequence is CSAPRGGGSTDTQYF. The CDR3 DNA follows: TGCAGTGCCCCACGGGGGGGAGGGAGCACAGATACGCAGTATTTT.

This clonotype was seen repeatedly, ten times or more. V and J are TRBV6-6 and TRBJ2-5, with D maybe TRBD2 (7 bases). Germline V CDR1 and CDR2: MNHNY, SVGAGI (reference sequence). V lost 6 bases and J lost 7, with 24 bases in between. The CDR3 has 16 amino acids. The CDR3 DNA reads as TGTGCCAGCAGCACCGGGGGGCAGGGACTGTGGGGGACCCAGTACTTC. Translating gives CASSTGGQGLWGTQYF.

The CDR3 region has the DNA TGTGCCAGCAGCACACCGGGACTATCCTACGAGCAGTACTTC. Translating gives CASSTPGLSYEQYF. V is TRBV7-4 and J is TRBJ2-7, with TRBD2 matching over 7 bases. CDR3 length equals 14 residues. Germline assignment: CDR1 SGHVT and CDR2 SQSDAQ. V was clipped by 5 bases and J by 1 base; unmatched bases: 5.

The chain is built from TRBV6-1 and TRBJ2-3, with D perhaps TRBD1 (6 bases). Germline CDR1 is MNHNS and CDR2 is SASEGT. V dropped 5 bases and J dropped 6 bases, with 15 bases sitting between them. The length of the CDR3 is 14 residues. CDR3 nucleotide sequence: TGTGCCAGCAGTCGAACAGGGTTGCAGGATACGCAGTATTTT. Translating it yields CASSRTGLQDTQYF.

The J gene is TRBJ2-3, the V gene TRBV24-1; 14 bases map to TRBD2. Losses at the gene ends were 4 bases for V and 5 bases for J; bases not matched to a gene: 4. CDR1 is KGHDR and CDR2 is SFDVKD in the germline V gene. The CDR3 totals 16 residues. The CDR3: CATSDVGLAGGDTQYF. The CDR3 bases are TGTGCCACCAGTGACGTCGGACTAGCGGGAGGAGATACGCAGTATTTT.

This clonotype has a single count. The rearrangement joins TRBV3-1 to TRBJ2-7, with D tentatively TRBD2 (6 bases). The CDR3 covers 13 residues. The germline V gene encodes CDR1 LGHDT and CDR2 YNNKEL (reference sequence). V was trimmed by 1 base and J by 5 bases, leaving 9 bases between them. The CDR3 coding sequence is TGTGCCAGCAGCCAAGGCGGGGTCGACGAGCAGTACTTC. This translates into CASSQGGVDEQYF.

This clonotype was seen at least ten times. The V call is TRBV12-3 or TRBV12-4, the J call TRBJ1-1; possibly TRBD1 for D (5 bases). The CDR3 runs 14 residues. V was shortened by 2 bases and J by 3 bases, with 10 bases between the two germline ends. The CDR3 sequence is CASSLKGKDTEAFF. CDR3 nucleotide sequence: TGTGCCAGCAGTTTAAAGGGGAAAGACACTGAAGCTTTCTTT.

This clonotype was counted only a few times. The CDR3 sequence is CASSQIGTGELFF. The DNA of the CDR3 is TGTGCCAGCAGCCAAATTGGCACCGGGGAGCTGTTTTTT. J is TRBJ2-2 and V is TRBV4-2; D gene unclear. Germline CDR1 LGHNA, CDR2 YNFKEQ. CDR3 size: 13 residues. V was trimmed by 2 bases and J by 4 bases, leaving 5 bases between them.

This clonotype was recorded a few times. The CDR3 loop is CASSIRVQPQHF. CDR3 bases: TGTGCCAGTAGTATAAGAGTTCAGCCCCAGCATTTT. This rearrangement joins TRBV19 to TRBJ1-5; D uncertain. Germline CDR1 reads LNHDA; CDR2 reads SQIVND (reference sequence). The CDR3 totals 12 residues. Deletions cut 2 bases from V and 6 bases from J, with 5 bases between.

The table lists this clonotype with many counts. The chain is built from TRBV6-1 and TRBJ1-6; D possibly corresponds to TRBD1 (6 bases). This CDR3 is built from 13 residues. The germline gives CDR1 MNHNS, CDR2 SASEGT. Trimming left V 6 bases short and J 6 bases short, with 9 bases between. Written as DNA, the CDR3 is TGTGCCAGCAGGCGGACAGCTAATTCACCCCTCCACTTT. It encodes CASRRTANSPLHF.

In its sample, this clonotype was seen many times. The rearrangement uses TRBV7-2 and TRBJ2-2; TRBD2 matches at 8 bases. With V trimmed by 1 base and J by 5 bases, 3 bases remained unmatched. This CDR3 is built from 15 residues. Germline values: CDR1 SGHTA, CDR2 FQGNSA. The CDR3 reads CASSLGTSLTGELFF. The CDR3 DNA reads as TGTGCCAGCAGCTTAGGGACTAGCCTGACCGGGGAGCTGTTTTTT.

This clonotype was detected ten times or more. V is TRBV12-3 or TRBV12-4 and J is TRBJ1-5; no firm D call. The V end was cut by 6 bases, the J end by 0 bases, with 9 bases between. The CDR3 is 14 residues long. The CDR3 DNA sequence: TGTGCCAGCAGAACCGAGGGTAGCAATCAGCCCCAGCATTTT. This sequence encodes CASRTEGSNQPQHF.

V gene TRBV10-3 combines with J gene TRBJ2-1, with 7 nucleotides matching TRBD1. Trimming removed 4 bases from V and 12 bases from J; junction bases left unmatched: 9. Germline CDR1 ENHRY, CDR2 SYGVKD. There are 13 residues in the CDR3. CDR3 sequence: CAISGQGRDGQFF. The CDR3 bases are TGTGCCATCAGTGGACAGGGAAGAGATGGGCAGTTCTTC.

This clonotype was recorded a few times. The J gene is TRBJ1-5, the V gene TRBV12-3 or TRBV12-4; D gene ambiguous. The CDR3 is 12 residues long. Trimming cost V 7 bases and J 5 bases, with 9 bases left between them. The CDR3 nucleotides read TGTGCCAGCACAACCAGCGATCAGCCCCAGCATTTT. This encodes CASTTSDQPQHF.

This clonotype was seen only a few times. The chain links TRBV5-8 to TRBJ1-1; 7 bases match TRBD1. V shed 5 bases and J 0 bases; nucleotides not matched to a gene: 10. The CDR3 contains 16 residues. Germline lookup yields CDR1 SGHTS and CDR2 YDEGEE. As DNA, the CDR3 is TGTGCCAGCAGGCCGAACAGGGGCAGCTTGAACACTGAAGCTTTCTTT. Its translation is CASRPNRGSLNTEAFF.

The chain is built from TRBV5-1 and TRBJ2-3, with a possible D match to TRBD2 (6 bases). V was trimmed by 1 base and J by 3 bases, leaving 12 bases between them. CDR3 length: 15 residues. Per germline, CDR1 SGHRS and CDR2 YFSETQ. CDR3 loop: CASSLLEGRTDTQYF. DNA of the CDR3: TGCGCCAGCAGCTTGTTGGAGGGAAGAACAGATACGCAGTATTTT.

This clonotype was counted at least ten times. This sequence joins TRBV28 and TRBJ2-5; no clear D. The germline V and J ends were trimmed by 6 bases and 1 base, with 15 bases remaining between them. Germline V gene lookup returns CDR1 MDHEN and CDR2 SYDVKM. This CDR3 contains 15 residues. Written as DNA, the CDR3 is TGTGCCAGCAGGAGACGACGCCCGAGCCAAGAGACCCAGTACTTC. The encoded protein is CASRRRRPSQETQYF.

This clonotype has more than one count but fewer than ten. The rearrangement joins TRBV2 to TRBJ2-1, with 8 bases aligning to TRBD1. Germline V CDR1 and CDR2: SNHLY, FYNNEI. V trimming: 5 bases; J trimming: 5 bases; junction bases outside the gene matches: 8. The CDR3 consists of 15 residues. The CDR3 DNA reads as TGTGCCAGCAGTCCTGAGGGGACAGGTCACAATGAGCAGTTCTTC. Amino acids: CASSPEGTGHNEQFF. Using reference TRBV2 and TRBJ2-1 for the parts outside the CDR3, the full variable domain is EPEVTQTPSHQVTQMGQEVILRCVPISNHLYFYWYRQILGQKVEFLVSFYNNEISEKSEIFDDQFSVERPDGSNFTLKIRSTKLEDSAMYFCASSPEGTGHNEQFFGPGTRLTVL.

The CDR3 region is CATRFSLNPSYEQYF. DNA for the CDR3: TGTGCCACCCGGTTTAGCTTAAATCCCTCCTACGAGCAGTACTTC. The V and J genes are TRBV6-6 and TRBJ2-7; D remains unclear. Germline CDR1 reads MNHNY; CDR2 reads SVGAGI (reference sequence). The CDR3 extends over 15 amino acids. With 10 bases removed from V and 0 bases from J, the gap between germline ends came to 19 bases.

This clonotype was seen only a few times. The rearrangement uses TRBV28 and TRBJ1-3; no reliable D call. Germline V gives CDR1 MDHEN, CDR2 SYDVKM. V lost 5 bases to trimming and J lost 7 bases, with 9 bases between them. The CDR3 has 12 amino acids. The CDR3 loop is CASSLPHNTIYF. In nucleotides, the CDR3 is TGTGCCAGCAGTCTCCCCCATAACACCATATATTTT.

This clonotype has more than one count but fewer than ten. This CDR3 is CASSLRGFGYEQYF. CDR3 sequence (DNA): TGTGCCAGCAGTTTACGGGGGTTCGGCTACGAGCAGTACTTC. This chain joins TRBV28 and TRBJ2-7; perhaps TRBD2 as D (6 bases). The ends were cut back, 2 bases at V and 3 bases at J, with 11 bases in the middle. Germline CDR1 reads MDHEN; CDR2 reads SYDVKM. This CDR3 comprises 14 residues.

This sequence joins TRBV30 and TRBJ2-4; D might be TRBD1 (6 bases). Germline V gene sequence: CDR1 GTSNPN, CDR2 SVGIG (reference sequence). Trimming removed 3 bases from V and 7 bases from J, with 10 bases in between. The CDR3 spans 12 residues. The CDR3 region is CAWRTGRNIQYF. The CDR3 region has the DNA TGTGCCTGGAGGACAGGACGGAACATTCAGTACTTC. The whole variable domain, filled in from reference TRBV30 and TRBJ2-4, reads SQTIHQWPATLVQPVGSPLSLECTVEGTSNPNLYWYRQAAGRGLQLLFYSVGIGQISSEVPQNLSASRPQDRQFILSSKKLLLSDSGFYLCAWRTGRNIQYFGAGTRLSVL.

The J gene is TRBJ1-5, the V gene TRBV18; 11 bases agree with TRBD1. Germline CDR1 reads KGHSH; CDR2 reads LQKENI. The CDR3 totals 14 residues. V was clipped by 3 bases and J by 6 bases; unmatched bases: 1. The CDR3 sequence is CASSPDRGLQPQHF. CDR3 DNA: TGTGCCAGCTCACCGGACAGGGGGCTTCAGCCCCAGCATTTT.

This clonotype was observed many times. The chain combines TRBV20-1 with TRBJ2-5; possibly TRBD2 for D (6 bases). The germline gives CDR1 DFQATT, CDR2 SNEGSKA (reference sequence). There are 14 residues in the CDR3. Trimming took 0 bases from V and 2 from J, leaving 10 bases between them. CDR3 amino acids: CSARDRGRQETQYF. The CDR3 DNA reads as TGCAGTGCTAGAGATCGGGGGAGGCAAGAGACCCAGTACTTC.

This chain links TRBV7-2 with TRBJ1-1; D unclear. V was cut by 10 bases and J by 6 bases, with 9 bases left in between. Germline-derived CDR1 and CDR2 are SGHTA and FQGNSA. CDR3 length: 10 residues. The CDR3 DNA reads as TGTACCACCCGTCCCCCTGAAGCTTTCTTT. Translation: CTTRPPEAFF.

This clonotype appeared a few times. This chain uses TRBV7-2 with TRBJ2-7; D not certain. V lost 4 bases to trimming and J lost 3 bases, with 7 bases between them. CDR1 and CDR2 (germline): SGHTA, FQGNSA. The CDR3 is 12 residues long. The CDR3 reads CASSSRVYEQYF. As DNA, the CDR3 is TGTGCCAGCAGCTCACGGGTCTACGAGCAGTACTTC.

This clonotype has at least ten counts. This chain links TRBV7-9 with TRBJ2-7; D ambiguous. CDR1 and CDR2 from the germline V gene are SEHNR and FQNEAQ (reference sequence). CDR3 length: 13 residues. V lost 5 bases, J lost 5 bases, and 13 bases lay in between. The CDR3 loop is CASSLISQDEQYF. CDR3 sequence (DNA): TGTGCCAGCAGCCTCATTAGCCAGGACGAGCAGTACTTC.

The rearrangement joins TRBV5-1 to TRBJ2-1; 11 bases fit TRBD2. Germline V gene lookup returns CDR1 SGHRS and CDR2 YFSETQ. The CDR3 is 16 residues long. J lost 2 bases, V lost 4 bases, and 5 bases had no gene match. CDR3 amino acids: CASSTTSGSTYNEQFF. In DNA, the CDR3 is TGCGCCAGCAGCACCACTAGCGGGAGTACCTACAATGAGCAGTTCTTC.